The T cell receptor beta chain under discussion was sequenced for a study of blood T cell repertoires in COVID-19. Study information: T cells, B-cell-depleted T cells, or PBMCs supplied cDNA or gDNA.

Authors' analysis steps: Amplification with reference gene primers provided the estimates of nucleated cell counts. Profiling relied on immunoSEQ multiplex PCR, and the TCRdb table lists in-frame clones only, not all of them. V, J and clone size derive from that table, while D and trimming were established from the DNA sequence. Found here are about 50,000 clones, approximately 85% of them singletons; the top ten hold roughly 2.1%. The CDR3 has 18 residues. V dropped 5 bases and J dropped 4; count of bases not matched to a gene: 14. Germline values: CDR1 LGHNT, CDR2 FRNRAP. The sequence came from a woman between 55 and 75 years old with acute or convalescent COVID-19. Source material: peripheral blood. The rearrangement joins TRBV12-5 to TRBJ1-3; 10 nucleotides align to TRBD1. As DNA, the CDR3 is TGTGCTAGTGGTCAGGGGACAGGGGCTTGGGGCGCCGGAAACACCATATATTTT. Protein product: CASGQGTGAWGAGNTIYF. Full variable domain (remainder filled in from reference TRBV12-5 and TRBJ1-3): DARVTQTPRHKVTEMGQEVTMRCQPILGHNTVFWYRQTMMQGLELLAYFRNRAPLDDSGMPKDRFSAEMPDATLATLKIQPSEPRDSAVYFCASGQGTGAWGAGNTIYFGEGSWLTVV.